These T cell receptor beta chains were read from a single sample in a study of T cells in Graves' hyperthyroidism and ophthalmopathy. TCRdb reprocessed the multiplex PCR reads with MiXCR, giving one entry per CDR3 protein. The sample has a few hundred thousand distinct CDR3 sequences; approximately 44% are singletons. Sequencing used peripheral blood or thyroid tissue (not recorded which). The receptors derive from a woman aged 18 to 35 with Graves' hyperthyroidism. Both conserved end residues are part of each CDR3. The D gene is left open where the match is weak. Only some rows state a clone size, as once, few, many or a class for expanded clones.

d_call,j_call,v_call,clone_size,cdr3_nt,cdr3_aa
.,TRBJ1-1,TRBV5-6,many,TGTGCCAGCAGCTTGGAGGCACTTTACACTGAAGCTTTCTTT,CASSLEALYTEAFF
.,TRBJ1-1,TRBV6-6,many,TGTGCCAGCAGTTACCTGGGGACGGGGGAAAGGGGTACTGAAGCTTTCTTT,CASSYLGTGERGTEAFF
TRBD1,TRBJ1-1,TRBV7-9,many,TGTGCCAGCAGCTTGGGGCAGGGACAGGGCAACACTGAAGCTTTCTTT,CASSLGQGQGNTEAFF
.,TRBJ1-5,TRBV6-6,many,TGTGCCAGCACCCAGGAGGGGGGGATCAATCAGCCCCAGCATTTT,CASTQEGGINQPQHF
.,TRBJ1-5,TRBV24-1,.,TGTGCCACCAGTGAAGTCGGTGCCGAGGATCAGCATTTT,CATSEVGAEDQHF
.,TRBJ2-1,TRBV7-3,.,TGTGCCAGCAGCCTGACTAGACTCGATGAGCAGTTCTTC,CASSLTRLDEQFF
.,TRBJ1-2,TRBV24-1,.,TGTGCCACCAGTGATACACAGATACTTAGGGGCTACACCTTC,CATSDTQILRGYTF
.,TRBJ1-2,TRBV10-1,many,TGCGCCAGCAGTGACCCCACGGACAGTCTGGACTATGGCTACACCTTC,CASSDPTDSLDYGYTF
.,TRBJ2-6,TRBV10-3,many,TGTGCCATCCAAAGTGATGGGGCCAACGTCCTGACTTTC,CAIQSDGANVLTF
.,TRBJ2-7,TRBV7-6,.,TGTGCCAGCAGCCCCCGCCTCAACAATGAGCAGTACTTC,CASSPRLNNEQYF
.,TRBJ2-5,TRBV18,.,TGTGCCAGCTCACCACCGGGACGAGGTTCACAAGAGACCCAGTACTTC,CASSPPGRGSQETQYF
.,TRBJ2-3,TRBV5-1,few,TGTGCCAGCGGCGCTGGGGGGAGCACAGATACGCAGTATTTT,CASGAGGSTDTQYF
.,TRBJ2-7,TRBV24-1,many,TGTGCCACCAGCGACTCAGGGGCGTACGAGCAGTACTTC,CATSDSGAYEQYF
.,TRBJ2-1,TRBV10-2,.,TGCGCCAGCAGTGATAGTGGAATAAACAATGAGCAGTTCTTC,CASSDSGINNEQFF
TRBD2,TRBJ2-5,TRBV7-2,.,TGTGCCAGCAGCTTAGTGCTAGCGGGAGATACGCAGTACTTC,CASSLVLAGDTQYF
TRBD1,TRBJ2-2,TRBV7-3,.,TGTGCCAGCAGCTTAGCCCTGGGACAGAACGGGGAGCTGTTTTTT,CASSLALGQNGELFF
.,TRBJ1-6,TRBV12-3/TRBV12-4,once,TGTGCCAGCAGTTTAGCCCTTGGAGTCAGGGTTAATTCACCCCTCCACTTT,CASSLALGVRVNSPLHF
.,TRBJ2-5,TRBV15,many,TGTGCCACCAGCAGAAGGACCCCTCAAGAGACCCAGTACTTC,CATSRRTPQETQYF
.,TRBJ2-2,TRBV5-4,few,TGTGCCAGCAGCTTGGCCACCAGGGTTGGCACCGGGGAGCTGTTTTTT,CASSLATRVGTGELFF
TRBD1,TRBJ1-1,TRBV7-8,.,TGTGCCAGCAGCTTCCTAGCGGGACAGGGATACACTGAAGCTTTCTTT,CASSFLAGQGYTEAFF
.,TRBJ1-4,TRBV2,few,TGTGCCAGCAGTGGAGGGGAAACCTACAATGAAAAACTGTTTTTT,CASSGGETYNEKLFF
.,TRBJ2-1,TRBV7-2,few,TGTGCCAGCAGCTTCGATGGGGGAGGCACCTACAATGAGCAGTTCTTC,CASSFDGGGTYNEQFF
TRBD1,TRBJ1-6,TRBV2,many,TGTGCCAGCAGGGGGGACAGGAACTCCTATAATTCACCCCTCCACTTT,CASRGDRNSYNSPLHF
.,TRBJ2-5,TRBV24-1,.,TGTGCCACCAGTGCTTCCCGGGCGGAGAAAGAGACCCAGTACTTC,CATSASRAEKETQYF
.,TRBJ2-7,TRBV6-6,many,TGTGCCAGCAGCCCCGGAGGACACCGAAGGTACGAGCAGTACTTC,CASSPGGHRRYEQYF
.,TRBJ1-3,TRBV20-1,many,TGCAGTGCTAGGCCCGGTTACGACTCTGGAAACACCATATATTTT,CSARPGYDSGNTIYF
.,TRBJ1-2,TRBV7-2,.,TGTGCCAGCAGCTGGGGGGGCGTTGGCTACACCTTC,CASSWGGVGYTF
TRBD2,TRBJ2-1,TRBV9,once,TGTGCCAGCAATCTAGCGGGAACCTCCTACAATGAGCAGTTCTTC,CASNLAGTSYNEQFF
TRBD1,TRBJ1-2,TRBV12-3/TRBV12-4,.,TGTGCCAGCAGTCCCGGGACAGTGCGTGGCTACACCTTC,CASSPGTVRGYTF
.,TRBJ2-1,TRBV4-3,few,TGCGCCAGCGGGGACGGCGGGCTCTCCTACAATGAGCAGTTCTTC,CASGDGGLSYNEQFF
.,TRBJ2-7,TRBV15,many,TGTGCCACCAAGGGAAACGTAGAAGCCTACGAGCAGTACTTC,CATKGNVEAYEQYF
.,TRBJ1-2,TRBV10-3,.,TGTGCCATCAGTGAGTCTAGTGGGAACTATGGCTACACCTTC,CAISESSGNYGYTF
.,TRBJ2-7,TRBV6-6,many,TGTGCCAGCAGACCTTCCGGGACTCCCGGCTCCTACGAGCAGTACTTC,CASRPSGTPGSYEQYF
.,TRBJ1-1,TRBV12-5,.,TGTGCTAGTGGTTTGGGACAGCTAAACACTGAAGCTTTCTTT,CASGLGQLNTEAFF
TRBD2,TRBJ2-7,TRBV19,.,TGTGCCAGTAGATCGGGACTAGCGGGCGGCGAGCAGTACTTC,CASRSGLAGGEQYF
TRBD2,TRBJ2-7,TRBV10-3,.,TGTGCCATCAGTTATAGGACTAGCGGGATTGAATACGAGCAGTACTTC,CAISYRTSGIEYEQYF
.,TRBJ1-2,TRBV19,.,TGTGCCAGTAGACGGGAGGGGAACAATGGCTACACCTTC,CASRREGNNGYTF
TRBD2,TRBJ2-2,TRBV5-1,.,TGCGCCAGCAGCTTCGGGACAGTTGGACTAGCGGGAGTGATAGAGCTGTTTTTT,CASSFGTVGLAGVIELFF
.,TRBJ1-1,TRBV10-3,many,TGTGCCATCAGTCCACACTGGAGGGATCCTGAAGCTTTCTTT,CAISPHWRDPEAFF
.,TRBJ1-2,TRBV19,.,TGTGCCAGTACCATACCAGGGTACTATGGCTACACCTTC,CASTIPGYYGYTF
.,TRBJ2-4,TRBV2,.,TGTGCCAGCAGTGAAGCACAGGACCAGGACATTCAGTACTTC,CASSEAQDQDIQYF
.,TRBJ1-4,TRBV19,.,TGTGCCAGTAGTATAGCGGGGGCGACTAATGAAAAACTGTTTTTT,CASSIAGATNEKLFF
.,TRBJ1-2,TRBV20-1,.,TGCAGTGCTAGAGGAGCCAGTAACTATGGCTACACCTTC,CSARGASNYGYTF
.,TRBJ2-7,TRBV20-1,many,TGCAGTGCTAGAGGGATCTACGAGCAGTACTTC,CSARGIYEQYF
.,TRBJ1-2,TRBV2,few,TGTGCCAGCAGGAGGGGGGGCTACCGCTCTGGAAACACCTTC,CASRRGGYRSGNTF
.,TRBJ1-3,TRBV2,.,TGTGCCAGCAGTAGCAGAGGGGCTGGAAACACCATATATTTT,CASSSRGAGNTIYF
TRBD1,TRBJ2-2,TRBV5-1,.,TGCGCCAGCAGCTTGGATGGGACAGGGGGCCCCGGGGAGCTGTTTTTT,CASSLDGTGGPGELFF
.,TRBJ2-7,TRBV7-9,.,TGTGCCAGCAGCTTAGCAGGGGTGTTCAAAGGGGGGTACTACGAGCAGTACTTC,CASSLAGVFKGGYYEQYF
TRBD1,TRBJ1-4,TRBV12-3/TRBV12-4,.,TGTGCCAGCAGAGCGACAGGGGCGAGAACTAATGAAAAACTGTTTTTT,CASRATGARTNEKLFF
TRBD2,TRBJ2-7,TRBV7-3,few,TGTGCCAGCAGCGTAGCGGGAGATGGCGAGCAGTACTTC,CASSVAGDGEQYF
.,TRBJ2-5,TRBV24-1,.,TGTGCCACCAGTGATTACGGGAGTCCCGGGGAGACCCAGTACTTC,CATSDYGSPGETQYF
.,TRBJ1-3,TRBV7-2,many,TGTGCCAGCAGTGGTCAGGGGCGGTCTGGAAACACCATATATTTT,CASSGQGRSGNTIYF
.,TRBJ1-3,TRBV4-1,many,TGCGCCAGCAGCCCCCGACTTCCTCGCCTCTCTGGAAACACCATATATTTT,CASSPRLPRLSGNTIYF
TRBD2,TRBJ2-7,TRBV2,.,TGTGCCAGCAGTGTTACTAGCGGGAGTCTCTACGAGCAGTACTTC,CASSVTSGSLYEQYF
TRBD1,TRBJ1-6,TRBV2,.,TGTGCCAGCAGTGAGAGACCCCGACAGGGGACGCCCTATAATTCACCCCTCCACTTT,CASSERPRQGTPYNSPLHF
.,TRBJ1-5,TRBV4-1,many,TGCGCCAGCAGCCAAGTATCACCAAAGGACGGATCTAGCAATCAGCCCCAGCATTTT,CASSQVSPKDGSSNQPQHF
.,TRBJ1-4,TRBV20-1,many,TGCAGTGCTATAGGGGTCGTTGAAAAACTGTTTTTT,CSAIGVVEKLFF